This T cell receptor (beta chain) was retrieved from a study of tissue T cells after allogeneic stem cell transplantation. Turning to the study itself: Adult allogeneic hematopoietic cell transplant recipients with steroid-refractory graft-versus-host disease were prospectively enrolled for research autopsy. Smaller viable blood or marrow samples skipped sorting for direct DNA extraction. Study-wide findings and caveats: TCR repertoires tracked anatomic similarity, regardless of disease or transplant status.

This table comes from immunoSEQ multiplex PCR, and its TCRdb copy is limited to in-frame clones, with some not included. The sample lists 20,000 to 30,000 clones, less than 95% occurring once. To note about this clone: Its target is not known.

This specimen was blood, taken before transplantation. This clonotype originated in a male donor aged 60 or over who later had graft-versus-host disease after an allogeneic stem cell transplant.

CDR3 nucleotide sequence: TGTGCCAGCAGTTTGGGGGGGAGTCCCTACAATGAGCAGTTCTTC. Protein sequence: CASSLGGSPYNEQFF. This chain uses TRBV28 with TRBJ2-1, with 7 nucleotides matching TRBD2. The CDR3 extends over 15 amino acids. V trimming: 3 bases; J trimming: 2 bases; junction bases outside the gene matches: 4. CDR1 is MDHEN, CDR2 SYDVKM, per germline. Combining the CDR3 with reference TRBV28 and TRBJ2-1 gives the whole variable domain DVKVTQSSRYLVKRTGEKVFLECVQDMDHENMFWYRQDPGLGLRLIYFSYDVKMKEKGDIPEGYSVSREKKERFSLILESASTNQTSMYLCASSLGGSPYNEQFFGPGTRLTVL.